This record looks at one T cell receptor (beta chain) sequence and its context. Sample treatment: randomized to nivolumab then ipilimumab (arm A) or the reverse (arm B). DNA-damaging chemotherapy had not been given to any patient beforehand. Sorted cells were live CD3+CD8+, lacking CD19 and CD56, from PBMCs. These data are taken from a study of sequential checkpoint blockade in melanoma. Study-level background: Arm A got nivolumab then ipilimumab; arm B the reverse, 1:1. Both treatment sequences were followed by maintenance nivolumab.

TCRdb's table, derived via immunoSEQ multiplex PCR, lists solely in-frame clones and lacks some. Altogether roughly 20,000 clones are present, just under 75% being singletons, with the ten largest covering 21%. The source material was CD8+ T cells sorted from blood (inferred from file names), sampled from a patient given nivolumab and ipilimumab in sequence. The receptor's source is a human donor with melanoma.

DNA for the CDR3: TGTGCCAGCAGCCAAGTTCTAGCGGGAGGGGCAGATACGCAGTATTTT. Protein sequence: CASSQVLAGGADTQYF. The chain has TRBV4-2 and TRBJ2-3; 12 bases are shared with TRBD2. The germline V gene encodes CDR1 LGHNA and CDR2 YNFKEQ. The junction had 3 bases not matched to a gene; V was cut back by 1 base and J by 4 bases. The CDR3 has 16 amino acids.